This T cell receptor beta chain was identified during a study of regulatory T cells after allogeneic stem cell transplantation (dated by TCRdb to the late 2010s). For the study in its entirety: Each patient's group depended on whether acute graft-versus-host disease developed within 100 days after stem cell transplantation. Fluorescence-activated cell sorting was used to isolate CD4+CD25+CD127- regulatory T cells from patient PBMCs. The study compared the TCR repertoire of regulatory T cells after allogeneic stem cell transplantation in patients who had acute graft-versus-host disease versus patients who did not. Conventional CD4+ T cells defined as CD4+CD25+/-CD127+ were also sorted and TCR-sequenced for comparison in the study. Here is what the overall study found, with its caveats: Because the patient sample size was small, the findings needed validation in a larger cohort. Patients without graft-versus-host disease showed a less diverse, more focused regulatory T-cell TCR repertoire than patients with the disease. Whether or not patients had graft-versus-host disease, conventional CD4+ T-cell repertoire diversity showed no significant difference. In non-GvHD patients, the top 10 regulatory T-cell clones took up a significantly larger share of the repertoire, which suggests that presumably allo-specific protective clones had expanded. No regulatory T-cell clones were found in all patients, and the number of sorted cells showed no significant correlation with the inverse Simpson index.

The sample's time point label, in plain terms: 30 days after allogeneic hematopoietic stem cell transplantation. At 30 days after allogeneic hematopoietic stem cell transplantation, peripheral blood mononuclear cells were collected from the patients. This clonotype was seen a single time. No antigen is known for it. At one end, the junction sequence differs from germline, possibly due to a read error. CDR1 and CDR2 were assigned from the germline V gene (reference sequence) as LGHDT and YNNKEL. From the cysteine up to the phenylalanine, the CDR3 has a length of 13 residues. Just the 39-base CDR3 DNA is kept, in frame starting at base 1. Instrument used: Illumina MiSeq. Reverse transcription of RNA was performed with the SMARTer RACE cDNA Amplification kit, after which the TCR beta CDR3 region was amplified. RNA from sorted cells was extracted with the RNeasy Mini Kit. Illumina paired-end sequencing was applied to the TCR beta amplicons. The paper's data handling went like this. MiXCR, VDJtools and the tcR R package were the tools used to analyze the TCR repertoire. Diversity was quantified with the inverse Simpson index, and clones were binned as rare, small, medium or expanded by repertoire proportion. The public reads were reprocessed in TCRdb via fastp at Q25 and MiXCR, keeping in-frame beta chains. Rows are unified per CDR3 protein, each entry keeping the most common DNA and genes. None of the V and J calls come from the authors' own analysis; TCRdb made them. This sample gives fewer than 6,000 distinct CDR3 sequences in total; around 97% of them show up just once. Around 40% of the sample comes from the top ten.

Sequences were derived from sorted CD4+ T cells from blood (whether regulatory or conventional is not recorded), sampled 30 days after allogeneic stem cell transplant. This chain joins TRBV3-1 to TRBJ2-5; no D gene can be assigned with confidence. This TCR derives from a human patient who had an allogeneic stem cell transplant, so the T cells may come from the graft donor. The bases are TGTGCCAGCAGCGTGCGACTTCAAGAGGCCCAGTACTTC. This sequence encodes CASSVRLQEAQYF.